The 13 T cell receptor beta chains in this list originate from one sample, sequenced in a study of T cell responses to AZD1222 COVID-19 vaccine. Method: immunoSEQ multiplex PCR; TCRdb's copy keeps in-frame clones and lacks some. This table holds about 130,000 clones, 90% to 95% found once. Sample: peripheral blood, taken on day 0 of AZD1222 vaccination. These receptors were taken from an adult in good health.

This clone was picked up one time. The chain combines TRBV27 with TRBJ2-4; TRBD2 matches at 8 bases. V dropped 5 bases and J dropped 1; count of bases not matched to a gene: 16. CDR3 length: 19 amino acids. Germline CDR1 and CDR2: MNHEY and SMNVEV (reference sequence). CDR3 in DNA: TGTGCCAGCAGTACCCATCGACTAGCCCCGGGGGGGGCCAAAAACATTCAGTACTTC. Its translation: CASSTHRLAPGGAKNIQYF.

The V and J genes are TRBV5-1 and TRBJ2-1; 7 bases are shared with TRBD2. With V trimmed by 5 bases and J by 2 bases, 1 base remained unmatched. CDR1 and CDR2 from the germline V gene are SGHRS and YFSETQ. The CDR3 totals 13 residues. The CDR3, as DNA: TGCGCCAGCAGGCTAGCGGCCTACAATGAGCAGTTCTTC. Its protein product is CASRLAAYNEQFF. Variable domain in full (rest from reference TRBV5-1 and TRBJ2-1): KAGVTQTPRYLIKTRGQQVTLSCSPISGHRSVSWYQQTPGQGLQFLFEYFSETQRNKGNFPGRFSGRQFSNSRSEMNVSTLELGDSALYLCASRLAAYNEQFFGPGTRLTVL.

This clone is a singleton in its sample. V usage is TRBV29-1 and J usage is TRBJ2-1; D may be TRBD2 (6 bases). V was cut by 4 bases and J by 3 bases, with 13 bases left in between. CDR1 and CDR2 (germline): SQVTM, ANQGSEA. This CDR3 comprises 14 residues. The CDR3 sequence is CSVGGGGLYNEQFF. The CDR3 DNA is TGCAGCGTTGGCGGTGGGGGACTCTACAATGAGCAGTTCTTC.

The chain uses TRBV7-2 and TRBJ2-3; D may correspond to TRBD1 or TRBD2 (5 bases each). The ends were cut back, 3 bases at V and 2 bases at J, with 12 bases in the middle. This CDR3 comprises 15 residues. Germline CDR1 and CDR2: SGHTA and FQGNSA. CDR3 nucleotide sequence: TGTGCCAGCAGCTTCGGGGCCCTCGCCACAGATACGCAGTATTTT. This codes for CASSFGALATDTQYF.

This chain joins TRBV7-3 and TRBJ1-6; weak D call: TRBD1 (5 bases). Germline CDR1 SGHTA, CDR2 FQGTGA. There are 19 residues in the CDR3. Trimming removed 4 bases at V and 8 bases at J, with 27 bases between. The CDR3 here is CASSCYVRGGQGIDSPLHF. For the CDR3, the DNA is TGTGCCAGCAGCTGCTATGTTCGGGGAGGGCAGGGAATTGATTCACCCCTCCACTTT.

This clone was observed once. The chain employs TRBV10-2 and TRBJ1-5; 7 nucleotides align to TRBD1. J was trimmed by 7 bases and V by 2 bases; bases with no gene match: 8. The germline V gene encodes CDR1 WSHSY and CDR2 SAAADI. The CDR3 totals 15 residues. The CDR3 here is CASSELQGRDQPQHF. The CDR3, as DNA: TGCGCCAGCAGTGAGCTACAGGGGAGGGACCAGCCCCAGCATTTT.

This chain uses TRBV6-1 with TRBJ1-3; D not certain. This CDR3 has 16 amino acids. Germline CDR1 and CDR2: MNHNS and SASEGT. Trimming cost V 4 bases and J 0 bases, with 13 bases left between them. The CDR3 sequence is CASSVTTLSSGNTIYF. The CDR3 DNA sequence: TGTGCCAGCAGTGTCACGACTCTCAGCTCTGGAAACACCATATATTTT.

The chain links TRBV2 to TRBJ2-6; D gene ambiguous. CDR3 length equals 15 residues. Trimming took 6 bases from V and 0 from J, leaving 9 bases between them. Germline V lookup: CDR1 SNHLY, CDR2 FYNNEI. CDR3: CASRDQSSGANVLTF. CDR3 DNA sequence: TGTGCCAGCAGAGACCAGAGCTCTGGGGCCAACGTCCTGACTTTC.

J is TRBJ2-7 and V is TRBV12-3 or TRBV12-4; no firm D call. CDR3 length: 13 amino acids. Trimming cost V 1 base and J 12 bases, with 16 bases left between them. The CDR3 DNA reads as TGTGCCAGCAGTTTAGGATGGCGCCTCCCCTGGTACTTC. Translating it yields CASSLGWRLPWYF.

V gene TRBV4-2 combines with J gene TRBJ2-7; perhaps TRBD1 as D (6 bases). Germline V gene data show CDR1 as LGHNA and CDR2 as YNFKEQ. The CDR3 runs 15 residues. V was trimmed by 6 bases and J by 0 bases, leaving 15 bases between them. The CDR3 DNA reads TGTGCCAGCAGTTCTCAACAGGGAAGCTCCTACGAGCAGTACTTC. Encoded protein: CASSSQQGSSYEQYF.

There are a few counts of this clone. This chain connects TRBV7-9 to TRBJ2-5, with D uncertain. There are 15 residues in the CDR3. V gave up 1 base and J gave up 1 base, with 10 bases separating them. Germline V gene lookup returns CDR1 SEHNR and CDR2 FQNEAQ (reference sequence). The CDR3 nucleotides are TGTGCCAGCAGCTTAGTGACTTCGTTCCAAGAGACCCAGTACTTC. This sequence encodes CASSLVTSFQETQYF.

V is TRBV6-5 and J is TRBJ1-3, with D possibly matching TRBD1 (5 bases). Germline V CDR1 and CDR2: MNHEY, SVGAGI. The CDR3 loop spans 14 amino acids. V shed 5 bases and J shed 4 bases, with 12 bases lying between them. CDR3 DNA: TGTGCCAGCAGTATGGGACCGATGGGAAACACCATATATTTT. Its translation is CASSMGPMGNTIYF.

This clone appeared a few times. V gene TRBV20-1 combines with J gene TRBJ1-3, with 8 nucleotides matching TRBD1. The CDR3 runs to 13 residues. Germline trimming cut 3 bases from V and 4 bases from J; bases unmatched to any gene: 2. CDR1 is DFQATT, CDR2 SNEGSKA, per germline (reference sequence). This CDR3 is CSASQGAGNTIYF. Written as DNA, the CDR3 is TGCAGTGCTAGTCAGGGGGCGGGAAACACCATATATTTT.